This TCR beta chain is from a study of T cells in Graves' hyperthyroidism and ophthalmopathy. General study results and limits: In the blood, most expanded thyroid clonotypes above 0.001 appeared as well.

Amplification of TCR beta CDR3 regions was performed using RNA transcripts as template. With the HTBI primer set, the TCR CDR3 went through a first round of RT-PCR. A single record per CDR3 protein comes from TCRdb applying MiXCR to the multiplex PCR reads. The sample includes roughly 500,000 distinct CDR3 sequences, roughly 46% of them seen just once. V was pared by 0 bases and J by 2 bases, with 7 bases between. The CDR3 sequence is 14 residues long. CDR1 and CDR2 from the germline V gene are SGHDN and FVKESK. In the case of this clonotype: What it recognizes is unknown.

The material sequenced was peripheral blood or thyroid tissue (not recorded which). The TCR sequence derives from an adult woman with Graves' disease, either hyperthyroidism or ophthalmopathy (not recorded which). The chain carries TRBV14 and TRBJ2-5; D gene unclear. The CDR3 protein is CASSQDLIQETQYF. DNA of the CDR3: TGTGCCAGCAGCCAAGATCTGATTCAAGAGACCCAGTACTTC.